One and the same sample provided the 27 T cell receptor beta chains below, sequenced in a study of metastatic and nonmetastatic thyroid tumors. TCRdb re-called the PCR reads with MiXCR. This sample yields tens of thousands of clones, of which less than 20% are seen a single time; approximately 3.9% belongs to the top ten. Among the patients, none had received any treatment before thyroid surgery. The sample was blood. These receptors all stem from a female donor with papillary thyroid cancer or a benign thyroid nodule (not recorded which). Some clones in this sample may be carry-over from other donors' samples.

In its sample, this clone was seen many times. V gene TRBV12-3 or TRBV12-4 combines with J gene TRBJ1-1, with 7 bases fitting TRBD1. Trimming took 5 bases from V and 6 from J; bases not matched to a gene: 9. This CDR3 region has 14 residues. Written as DNA, the CDR3 is TGTGCCAGCAGTCCGACAGGGCATCCATCTGAAGCTTTCTTT. This codes for CASSPTGHPSEAFF.

Points on this clone: Mismatch with germline at one junction end may stem from a read error. The chain has TRBV19 and TRBJ2-1; D remains ambiguous. The CDR3 length is 16 residues. The germline gives CDR1 LNHDA, CDR2 SQIVND (reference sequence). CDR3 bases: TGTGTCAGTAGCATAGCCCGAGTAGACCGGAGTAATGAGCAGTTCTTC. It is translated as CVSSIARVDRSNEQFF.

This clone came up many times. The V and J genes are TRBV25-1 and TRBJ2-6, with D possibly matching TRBD1 (5 bases). There are 13 residues in the CDR3. Germline V gene sequence: CDR1 MGHDK, CDR2 SYGVNS. V was clipped by 7 bases and J by 4 bases, with 8 bases between them. In DNA form, the CDR3 reads TGTGCCAGCACGACAGACGGGGCCAACGTCCTGACTTTC. This translates into CASTTDGANVLTF.

This clone has just a few counts. Its ends do not fully match the called genes, so a read error is possible. The V and J genes are TRBV19 and TRBJ2-1; perhaps TRBD2 as D (7 bases). Per germline, CDR1 LNHDA and CDR2 SQIVND (reference sequence). The CDR3 loop spans 12 amino acids. CDR3 amino acids: CSSSVRGATPFF. In DNA, the CDR3 is TGTTCCAGTAGTGTCCGGGGGGCGACTCCGTTCTTT.

This clone has a count of ten or more. The chain recombines TRBV3-1 with TRBJ1-6, with 7 bases aligning to TRBD1. Germline CDR1 is LGHDT and CDR2 is YNNKEL (reference sequence). The CDR3 runs to 16 residues. Unmatched junction bases numbered 14, after V lost 7 bases and J lost 8 bases. CDR3 sequence reads: CASTSQGTGNYSPLHF. The CDR3, as DNA: TGTGCCAGCACCTCACAGGGGACCGGTAATTATTCACCCCTCCACTTT.

This clone was observed at least ten times. V is TRBV20-1 and J is TRBJ1-5; D remains ambiguous. Germline lookup yields CDR1 DFQATT and CDR2 SNEGSKA (reference sequence). The CDR3 sequence is 15 residues long. V lost 4 bases and J lost 6, with 19 bases in between. CDR3 nucleotide sequence: TGCAGTGCTACCCCCCCGCAGTTCGTGTCTCAGCCCCAGCATTTT. This encodes CSATPPQFVSQPQHF.

This clone was observed many times. The chain couples TRBV27 to TRBJ2-2, with TRBD2 matching over 10 bases. J gave up 2 bases and V 5 bases, and 5 bases lay outside the gene matches. The germline V gene has CDR1 MNHEY and CDR2 SMNVEV (reference sequence). This CDR3 has 16 residues. This CDR3 reads CASSASGGVNTGELFF. DNA for the CDR3: TGTGCCAGCAGTGCCAGCGGGGGGGTTAACACCGGGGAGCTGTTTTTT.

This chain uses TRBV20-1 with TRBJ2-1; TRBD2 agrees at 7 bases. The junction had 13 bases not matched to a gene; V was cut back by 8 bases and J by 6 bases. Germline-derived CDR1 and CDR2 are DFQATT and SNEGSKA (reference sequence). This CDR3 is 14 amino acids long. The CDR3 sequence: CSSLSGRGANEQFF. The CDR3 coding sequence is TGCAGTTCGCTTAGTGGGAGGGGAGCCAATGAGCAGTTCTTC.

At least ten counts were recorded for this clone. The rearrangement uses TRBV27 and TRBJ2-7; 7 bases are a match to TRBD1. Losses at the gene ends were 4 bases for V and 4 bases for J; bases not matched to a gene: 16. The length of the CDR3 is 17 residues. The germline V gene has CDR1 MNHEY and CDR2 SMNVEV (reference sequence). CDR3 sequence (DNA): TGTGCCAGCAGTTCGCCCCGGACCGACAGGGCAAGATACGAGCAGTACTTC. It yields the protein CASSSPRTDRARYEQYF.

The J gene is TRBJ2-3, the V gene TRBV27; D is perhaps TRBD2 (6 bases). Between the trimmed V and J ends, which lost 9 bases and 2 bases, there was a span of 18 bases. Germline V gene lookup returns CDR1 MNHEY and CDR2 SMNVEV (reference sequence). The CDR3 loop spans 15 amino acids. CDR3 in DNA: TGTGCCAGTAGTGCTAGCGTGAGACCCACAGATACGCAGTATTTT. It translates to CASSASVRPTDTQYF.

This clone was detected many times. The gene calls are TRBV6-4 and TRBJ2-1; 11 bases map to TRBD2. The J segment lost 1 base and the V segment lost 4 bases, leaving 0 bases of the junction unmatched. Germline V CDR1 and CDR2: MRHNA, SNTAGT. This CDR3 is built from 15 residues. The CDR3 sequence is CASSASGGSYNEQFF. The CDR3 DNA reads as TGTGCCAGCAGTGCTAGCGGGGGGTCCTACAATGAGCAGTTCTTC.

This clone has a count of ten or more. The chain joins TRBV11-2 to TRBJ1-5; 9 bases are a match to TRBD1. Looked up from germline, CDR1 is SGHAT and CDR2 is FQNNGV. The CDR3 has 17 amino acids. Losses at the gene ends were 4 bases for V and 2 bases for J; bases not matched to a gene: 9. Here the CDR3 reads CASSSGQGIVGNQPQHF. The CDR3 DNA sequence: TGTGCCAGCAGCTCCGGACAGGGGATAGTGGGCAATCAGCCCCAGCATTTT. The whole variable domain, filled in from reference TRBV11-2 and TRBJ1-5, reads EAGVAQSPRYKIIEKRQSVAFWCNPISGHATLYWYQQILGQGPKLLIQFQNNGVVDDSQLPKDRFSAERLKGVDSTLKIQPAKLEDSAVYLCASSSGQGIVGNQPQHFGDGTRLSIL.

V gene TRBV5-1 combines with J gene TRBJ1-2; 10 bases line up with TRBD1. From germline, CDR1 is SGHRS and CDR2 YFSETQ. There are 15 residues in the CDR3. The trim removed 2 bases at V and 8 bases at J, leaving 9 bases unmatched. The CDR3, as DNA: TGCGCCAGCAGCTTAAGGACAGGGGGAATTGACGGCTACACCTTC. Protein sequence: CASSLRTGGIDGYTF.

This clone was detected many times. The chain carries TRBV6-4 and TRBJ2-3; either TRBD1 or TRBD2 may supply D (5 bases each). Germline-derived CDR1 and CDR2 are MRHNA and SNTAGT. Trimming left V 2 bases short and J 3 bases short, with 12 bases between. The CDR3 runs 15 residues. The CDR3: CASSDGGTGTDTQYF. CDR3 in DNA: TGTGCCAGCAGTGACGGGGGTACGGGGACAGATACGCAGTATTTT.

This clone came up many times. The chain uses TRBV6-1 and TRBJ1-4; D remains unclear. Trimming pared 6 bases from V and 4 bases from J, leaving 18 bases between. The CDR3 spans 16 residues. Germline loops: CDR1 MNHNS, CDR2 SASEGT. CDR3 in amino acids: CASRIGAGHRNEKLFF. The CDR3 region has the DNA TGTGCCAGCAGGATAGGAGCCGGGCACCGTAATGAAAAACTGTTTTTT.

This clone was detected many times. The chain combines TRBV5-1 with TRBJ2-3; D not resolved. The CDR3 totals 13 residues. From germline, CDR1 is SGHRS and CDR2 YFSETQ. V was cut by 1 base and J by 6 bases, with 9 bases left in between. This chain's CDR3 is CASSLSSLDTQYF. Here the CDR3 DNA reads TGCGCCAGCAGCTTGAGTAGCTTGGATACGCAGTATTTT.

Concerning this clone itself: The junction departs from germline at one end; a sequencing error may be responsible. V usage is TRBV20-1 and J usage is TRBJ2-3; D not resolved. The germline V gene has CDR1 DFQATT and CDR2 SNEGSKA (reference sequence). The CDR3 totals 16 residues. CDR3 sequence reads: CSASHSVRSSTDTQYF. DNA for the CDR3: TGCAGTGCTAGCCACTCGGTTCGGAGCTCCACAGATACGCAATATTTT.

This clone was recorded many times. V usage is TRBV5-6 and J usage is TRBJ1-5; D possibly corresponds to TRBD1 (6 bases). V lost 2 bases and J 4 bases, leaving 19 bases between the germline ends. CDR1 and CDR2 from the germline V gene are SGHDT and YYEEEE. The CDR3 sequence is 17 residues long. CDR3 sequence reads: CASSFRGANRLNQPQHF. As DNA, the CDR3 is TGTGCCAGCAGCTTCCGGGGGGCTAATCGCCTTAATCAGCCCCAGCATTTT.

Ten or more counts support this clone. This rearrangement joins TRBV20-1 to TRBJ2-7, with 7 bases identical to TRBD2. Losses at the gene ends were 6 bases for V and 1 base for J; bases not matched to a gene: 6. The CDR3 covers 13 residues. Germline-derived CDR1 and CDR2 are DFQATT and SNEGSKA (reference sequence). DNA for the CDR3: TGCAGTGCCCAGAGACTAGCTTCCTACGAGCAGTACTTC. Encoded protein: CSAQRLASYEQYF.

This clone was seen many times. V gene TRBV12-3 or TRBV12-4 combines with J gene TRBJ2-5; 10 bases agree with TRBD2. J was trimmed by 3 bases and V by 5 bases; bases with no gene match: 6. This CDR3 is built from 15 residues. The DNA for the CDR3 is TGTGCCAGCAGTCGAGATCTAGCGGGAGAAGAGACCCAGTACTTC. Amino acid sequence: CASSRDLAGEETQYF.

This clone was counted between two and nine times. The junction differs from germline at one of its ends, possibly a read error. V usage is TRBV6-5 and J usage is TRBJ2-1; 13 bases are shared with TRBD2. The germline gives CDR1 MNHEY, CDR2 SVGAGI. CDR3 size: 16 residues. CDR3 protein: CASIYHGTSGNNEHFF. The CDR3 region has the DNA TGTGCCAGCATTTACCACGGGACTAGCGGGAACAATGAGCATTTCTTC.

This clone has ten or more counts. V is TRBV15 and J is TRBJ2-1; 9 bases match TRBD2. The V and J ends lost 3 bases and 2 bases, in that order; junction bases with no gene match: 2. Germline assignment: CDR1 LNHNV and CDR2 YYDKDF (reference sequence). CDR3 length: 15 residues. CDR3 residues: CATSSQREAYNEQFF. The CDR3 DNA reads TGTGCCACCAGCAGCCAGCGGGAGGCCTACAATGAGCAGTTCTTC.

This clone was observed a few times. The chain has TRBV7-8 and TRBJ2-7; the match to TRBD1 covers 9 bases. V gave up 7 bases and J gave up 3 bases; unmatched junction bases: 4. Per germline, CDR1 SGHVS and CDR2 FQNEAQ. The CDR3 consists of 13 residues. This CDR3 is CASIATGGYEQYF. Here the CDR3 DNA reads TGTGCCAGCATCGCGACAGGGGGCTACGAGCAGTACTTC.

This clone was recorded at least ten times. The genes are TRBV5-1 and TRBJ2-7; D gene uncertain. The CDR3 has 12 residues. V was pared by 5 bases and J by 0 bases, with 6 bases between. Germline V gene data show CDR1 as SGHRS and CDR2 as YFSETQ. The CDR3: CASRNGSYEQYF. In nucleotides, the CDR3 is TGCGCCAGCAGGAACGGCTCCTACGAGCAGTACTTC. Complete variable domain (other parts from reference TRBV5-1 and TRBJ2-7): KAGVTQTPRYLIKTRGQQVTLSCSPISGHRSVSWYQQTPGQGLQFLFEYFSETQRNKGNFPGRFSGRQFSNSRSEMNVSTLELGDSALYLCASRNGSYEQYFGPGTRLTVT.

The sample holds many counts of this clone. The V call is TRBV19, the J call TRBJ2-2, with TRBD2 matching over 9 bases. Trimming cost V 4 bases and J 5 bases; bases outside gene matches: 2. This CDR3 is 14 amino acids long. Germline loops: CDR1 LNHDA, CDR2 SQIVND (reference sequence). This CDR3 reads CASSKGLATGELFF. The DNA of the CDR3 is TGTGCCAGTAGTAAGGGACTAGCAACCGGGGAGCTGTTTTTT.

Sample share makes this clone medium-sized. The rearrangement links TRBV6-1 to TRBJ1-5, with 7 bases identical to TRBD1. There are 14 residues in the CDR3. V was clipped by 5 bases and J by 5 bases; unmatched bases: 6. Per germline, CDR1 MNHNS and CDR2 SASEGT. The DNA of the CDR3 is TGTGCCAGCAGTCGGACAGGCAGAGATCAGCCCCAGCATTTT. It is translated as CASSRTGRDQPQHF.

There are a few counts of this clone. The junction departs from germline at one end; a sequencing error may be responsible. The rearrangement joins TRBV27 to TRBJ1-2, with unresolved D. Per germline, CDR1 MNHEY and CDR2 SMNVEV (reference sequence). The CDR3 is 10 residues long. The CDR3 coding sequence is TGTGCCAGCATCCGGCTGGGCTACACATTC. Protein product: CASIRLGYTF.